These 18 T cell receptor beta chains were sequenced from one sample in a study of cytomegalovirus exposure and HLA in healthy donors. PCR was performed using 60 Vbeta and 13 Jbeta primers. Generated by immunoSEQ multiplex PCR, the TCRdb table keeps only in-frame clones and is missing some. The repertoire has about 140,000 clones, 65% to 80% of them found once; the top ten carry approximately 1.6%. Sample: PBMCs. These receptors were collected from a woman aged 25 to 39 in good health and CMV-seronegative.

V usage is TRBV7-8 and J usage is TRBJ1-1; D gene unclear. Germline V gene data show CDR1 as SGHVS and CDR2 as FQNEAQ. The CDR3 is 12 residues long. The ends were cut back, 2 bases at V and 3 bases at J, with 4 bases in the middle. The CDR3 bases are TGTGCCAGCAGCTTAACAGACACTGAAGCTTTCTTT. Translation: CASSLTDTEAFF.

The chain is built from TRBV28 and TRBJ2-5; the D gene is possibly TRBD1 (5 bases). Trimming took off 5 bases at V and 5 bases at J, with 12 bases between the two ends. CDR3 length: 13 amino acids. CDR1 and CDR2 from the germline V gene are MDHEN and SYDVKM. The CDR3 loop is CASSKYRRETQYF. CDR3 coding DNA: TGTGCCAGCAGTAAATACAGGCGGGAGACCCAGTACTTC. The full variable domain, rest sourced from reference TRBV28 and TRBJ2-5, is DVKVTQSSRYLVKRTGEKVFLECVQDMDHENMFWYRQDPGLGLRLIYFSYDVKMKEKGDIPEGYSVSREKKERFSLILESASTNQTSMYLCASSKYRRETQYFGPGTRLLVL.

This clone was detected only once. The genes are TRBV7-6 and TRBJ1-6, with D hard to call. The CDR3 has 14 residues. Germline-derived CDR1 and CDR2 are SGHVS and FNYEAQ. V was shortened by 3 bases and J by 9 bases, with 12 bases between the two germline ends. The CDR3 spells CASSLNLRGSPLHF. CDR3 in DNA: TGTGCCAGCAGCTTGAATCTTCGGGGTTCACCCCTCCACTTT.

J is TRBJ1-1 and V is TRBV7-2, with D tentatively TRBD1 (6 bases). This CDR3 is built from 14 residues. The V end was cut by 1 base, the J end by 4 bases, with 10 bases between. Germline CDR1 SGHTA, CDR2 FQGNSA. Written as DNA, the CDR3 is TGTGCCAGCAGCTTAGTGGGGGGGCCCACTGAAGCTTTCTTT. Encoded protein: CASSLVGGPTEAFF.

The V call is TRBV7-9, the J call TRBJ2-5; TRBD2 matches at 9 bases. The germline gives CDR1 SEHNR, CDR2 FQNEAQ (reference sequence). The CDR3 spans 16 residues. The J segment lost 2 bases and the V segment lost 2 bases, leaving 6 bases of the junction unmatched. The CDR3 DNA sequence: TGTGCCAGCAGCTTACCAGCGGGGGGAGTTCAAGAGACCCAGTACTTC. Translating gives CASSLPAGGVQETQYF.

The genes are TRBV9 and TRBJ2-2, with 9 bases aligning to TRBD2. V lost 4 bases and J lost 6; bases outside the gene matches: 7. CDR1 is SGDLS and CDR2 is YYNGEE in the germline V gene. The CDR3 spans 15 residues. The CDR3 DNA follows: TGTGCCAGCAGCTTTAATAGCGGGAGTGCCGGGGAGCTGTTTTTT. Its protein is CASSFNSGSAGELFF.

The chain links TRBV29-1 to TRBJ2-3; 7 bases match TRBD2. The trim removed 2 bases at V and 0 bases at J, leaving 5 bases unmatched. Germline CDR1 is SQVTM and CDR2 is ANQGSEA. The CDR3 extends over 15 amino acids. The CDR3 reads CSVEKLASSTDTQYF. For the CDR3, the DNA is TGCAGCGTTGAAAAACTAGCGTCTAGCACAGATACGCAGTATTTT.

The rearrangement joins TRBV27 to TRBJ2-1; 14 bases match TRBD2. The length of the CDR3 is 17 residues. In germline, CDR1 is MNHEY, CDR2 SMNVEV (reference sequence). V lost 3 bases to trimming and J lost 6 bases; unmatched junction nucleotides: 7. CDR3: CASSFAGLAGVTNEQFF. The CDR3 DNA follows: TGTGCCAGCAGTTTCGCGGGACTAGCGGGAGTAACCAATGAGCAGTTCTTC.

The chain joins TRBV5-1 to TRBJ2-3, with 9 nucleotides matching TRBD2. The V and J ends lost 4 bases and 6 bases, in that order; junction bases with no gene match: 9. Germline CDR1 SGHRS, CDR2 YFSETQ. There are 15 residues in the CDR3. The DNA for the CDR3 is TGCGCCAGCAGCAAGGGACTAGCTGGTATGGATACGCAGTATTTT. Its translation is CASSKGLAGMDTQYF.

The gene calls are TRBV6-5 and TRBJ2-5; 7 positions agree with TRBD2. The DNA end is a closer match to TRBJ2-7, so the J assignment may be wrong. The CDR3 has 15 residues. Germline assignment: CDR1 MNHEY and CDR2 SVGAGI. This CDR3 is CASSSGLGQAYEQYF. In DNA form, the CDR3 reads TGTGCCAGCAGTTCCGGACTAGGGCAAGCCTACGAGCAGTACTTC.

The genes are TRBV5-4 and TRBJ2-1; TRBD1 aligns across 8 bases. Germline V lookup: CDR1 SGHNT, CDR2 YYREEE (reference sequence). The CDR3 length is 16 residues. V dropped 2 bases and J dropped 0; count of bases not matched to a gene: 4. The CDR3 loop is CASSFLDRASYNEQFF. The DNA of the CDR3 is TGTGCCAGCAGCTTCCTGGACAGGGCCTCCTACAATGAGCAGTTCTTC.

This clone was seen more than once but under ten times. This sequence joins TRBV19 and TRBJ1-1; a possible D gene is TRBD1 (6 bases). V gave up 5 bases and J gave up 7 bases, with 14 bases separating them. The CDR3 runs to 13 residues. Germline CDR1 LNHDA, CDR2 SQIVND (reference sequence). CDR3: CASSLHRDGEAFF. CDR3 nucleotides: TGTGCCAGTAGTTTGCACAGGGACGGTGAAGCTTTCTTT.

In this sample, this clone turned up a few times. V is TRBV28 and J is TRBJ1-1; D not certain. Per the germline V gene, CDR1 is MDHEN and CDR2 is SYDVKM. The length of the CDR3 is 14 residues. With 3 bases removed from V and 0 bases from J, the gap between germline ends came to 8 bases. As DNA, the CDR3 is TGTGCCAGCAGTTTTCGGGTTATGAACACTGAAGCTTTCTTT. This encodes CASSFRVMNTEAFF.

The chain links TRBV14 to TRBJ2-5, with TRBD1 matching over 10 bases. The J call may be in error: the DNA end matches TRBJ2-7 better. The CDR3 loop spans 13 amino acids. Germline V gene sequence: CDR1 SGHDN, CDR2 FVKESK. DNA of the CDR3: TGTGCCAGCGGCCCACGGACAGGGGGCGAGCAGTACTTC. Translating it yields CASGPRTGGEQYF.

The chain employs TRBV7-2 and TRBJ2-3; TRBD2 agrees at 8 bases. V lost 2 bases and J lost 2; bases outside the gene matches: 6. Germline-derived CDR1 and CDR2 are SGHTA and FQGNSA. The CDR3 contains 16 residues. The CDR3 reads CASSLKSGGITDTQYF. For the CDR3, the DNA is TGTGCCAGCAGCTTAAAGTCGGGAGGGATCACAGATACGCAGTATTTT.

The chain links TRBV2 to TRBJ2-5; maybe TRBD1 (5 bases). Trimming stripped 9 bases from V and 6 bases from J, with 20 bases between. This CDR3 region has 14 residues. Germline CDR1 reads SNHLY; CDR2 reads FYNNEI. The CDR3 loop reads CASRRKPLGQTQYF. DNA for the CDR3: TGTGCCAGTCGGCGCAAGCCCCTGGGGCAGACCCAGTACTTC.

The J gene is TRBJ2-6, the V gene TRBV6-1; D unresolved. The V and J ends lost 3 bases and 3 bases respectively, with 6 bases between them. The germline V gene encodes CDR1 MNHNS and CDR2 SASEGT. CDR3 size: 14 residues. For the CDR3, the DNA is TGTGCCAGCAGTGACCCAGGTGGGGCCAACGTCCTGACTTTC. Translated, it gives CASSDPGGANVLTF.

The chain joins TRBV18 to TRBJ2-1; 9 nucleotides line up with TRBD2. V was pared by 2 bases and J by 4 bases, with 3 bases of the junction left unmatched. CDR1 and CDR2 (germline): KGHSH, LQKENI. CDR3 length: 15 residues. For the CDR3, the DNA is TGTGCCAGCTCACCAGAGGCGGGAGGGTACAATGAGCAGTTCTTC. The encoded protein is CASSPEAGGYNEQFF.